The following is a T cell receptor beta chain sequence with its context. The data originate from a study of beta chain features in type 1 diabetes. This CDR3 comprises 16 residues. Trimming cost V 5 bases and J 1 base; bases outside gene matches: 10. CDR1 and CDR2 from the germline V gene are MNHEY and SMNVEV (reference sequence). The investigators reverse transcribed all of the isolated RNA, so they sequenced expressed TCRB transcripts. Generated by immunoSEQ multiplex PCR, the TCRdb table keeps only in-frame clones and is missing some. The sample holds around 300,000 clones, approximately 11% seen once.

The chain joins TRBV27 to TRBJ2-7, with 8 nucleotides matching TRBD2. The sample consisted of naive CD4+ T cells from blood. The receptor comes from a woman in her twenties or thirties in good health. As DNA, the CDR3 is TGTGCCAGCAGTCTGGGAGCGGGAGCCCTTTCCTACGAGCAGTACTTC. Its translation is CASSLGAGALSYEQYF.